This T cell receptor (beta chain) originates from a study of blood T cell repertoires in COVID-19. Study details: The United States, Italy and Spain were the sources of the acute and convalescent COVID-19 samples.

Repertoires were generated with immunoSEQ multiplex PCR, while TCRdb's copy carries only in-frame clones and drops some. Of some 350,000 clones in the sample, about 90% were seen once. CDR1 is SGHNT, CDR2 YYREEE, per germline (reference sequence). The CDR3 sequence is 17 residues long. V gave up 4 bases and J gave up 5 bases; unmatched junction bases: 16. This clone has only one observation. The TCR comes from a woman aged 50 to 60 with COVID-19, enrolled during active disease. The chain is built from TRBV5-4 and TRBJ2-3; 7 positions agree with TRBD2. Material: peripheral blood. In DNA form, the CDR3 reads TGTGCCAGCAGCCCGAACCCGACTAGCTCGGCCAGAGATACGCAGTATTTT. The encoded protein is CASSPNPTSSARDTQYF.